The clone carrying this T cell receptor (beta chain) was seen more than once but under ten times. Its target is not known. An end of the junction differs from the germline gene, which may be a read error. Only in-frame clones appear in the TCRdb table, and some are missing; sequencing was by immunoSEQ multiplex PCR. Of over 130,000 clones in the sample, 86% were seen once. The source of the sample is a study of Ad26.COV2.S vaccination and SARS-CoV-2 variants. Study-level findings and limits: People given the vaccine had a wider spike-specific TCR breadth than placebo recipients did. Whether participants received vaccine or placebo, their non-spike TCR breadth was similar. Considerable breadth of spike-specific CD8+ and CD4+ T cell responses has reportedly been documented following vaccination.

The sequencing here drew on peripheral blood, taken after recovery from COVID-19. The receptor comes from a human donor who had recovered from COVID-19.

The CDR3 reads CASSLGTGGAESIF. The CDR3 DNA follows: TGTGCCAGCAGCCTAGGGACAGGCGGAGCCGAGTCAATCTTC. The chain recombines TRBV6-6 with TRBJ2-1, with 8 bases fitting TRBD1. The CDR3 has 14 amino acids. Germline values: CDR1 MNHNY, CDR2 SVGAGI (reference sequence).